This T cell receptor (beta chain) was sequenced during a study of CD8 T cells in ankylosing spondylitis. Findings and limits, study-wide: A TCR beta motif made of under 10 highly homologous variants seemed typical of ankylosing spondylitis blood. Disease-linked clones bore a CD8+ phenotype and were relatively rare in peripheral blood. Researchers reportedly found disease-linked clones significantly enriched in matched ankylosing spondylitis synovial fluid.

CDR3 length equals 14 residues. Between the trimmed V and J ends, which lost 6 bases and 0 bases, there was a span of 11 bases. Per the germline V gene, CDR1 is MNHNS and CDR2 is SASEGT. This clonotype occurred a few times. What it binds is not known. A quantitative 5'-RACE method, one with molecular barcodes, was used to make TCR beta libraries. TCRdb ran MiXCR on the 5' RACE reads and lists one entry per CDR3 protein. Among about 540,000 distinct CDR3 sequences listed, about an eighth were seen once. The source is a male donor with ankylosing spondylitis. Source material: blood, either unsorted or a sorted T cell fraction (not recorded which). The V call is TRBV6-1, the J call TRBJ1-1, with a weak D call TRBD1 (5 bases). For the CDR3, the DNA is TGTGCCAGCAGATTGCGGGGGATGAACACTGAAGCTTTCTTT. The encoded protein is CASRLRGMNTEAFF.